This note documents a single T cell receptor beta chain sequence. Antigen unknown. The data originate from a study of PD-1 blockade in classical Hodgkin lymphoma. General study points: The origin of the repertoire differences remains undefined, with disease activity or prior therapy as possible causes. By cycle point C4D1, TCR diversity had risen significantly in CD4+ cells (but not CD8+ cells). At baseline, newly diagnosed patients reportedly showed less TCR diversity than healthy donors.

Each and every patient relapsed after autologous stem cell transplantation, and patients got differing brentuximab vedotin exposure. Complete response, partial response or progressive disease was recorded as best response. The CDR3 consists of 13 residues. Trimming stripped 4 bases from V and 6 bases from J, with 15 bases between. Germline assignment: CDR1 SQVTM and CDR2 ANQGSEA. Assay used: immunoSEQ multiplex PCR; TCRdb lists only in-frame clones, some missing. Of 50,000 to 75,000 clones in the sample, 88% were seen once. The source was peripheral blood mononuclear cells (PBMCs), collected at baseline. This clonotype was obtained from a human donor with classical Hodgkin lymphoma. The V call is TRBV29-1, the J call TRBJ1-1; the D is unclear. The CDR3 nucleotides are TGCAGCGTTGCCCAAAGGTGGACGGCTGAAGCTTTCTTT. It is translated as CSVAQRWTAEAFF.